A single sample is the source of the 12 T cell receptor beta chains below, sequenced in a study of radiation and T cells in renal cell carcinoma. Assay used: immunoSEQ multiplex PCR; TCRdb lists only in-frame clones, some missing. The sample lists about 130,000 clones, around 81% occurring once. Documented time point: blood 2 weeks post-SBRT. As for treatment: 15 Gy SBRT to primary tumor, nephrectomy 4 weeks later. The sequencing used blood, collected from a patient whose treatment included radiotherapy and nephrectomy. The receptors shown here come from a man in his forties or fifties with renal cell carcinoma.

This chain uses TRBV6-5 with TRBJ1-1; no firm D call. The germline gives CDR1 MNHEY, CDR2 SVGAGI. Between the trimmed V and J ends, which lost 4 bases and 3 bases, there was a span of 15 bases. The length of the CDR3 is 15 residues. Written as DNA, the CDR3 is TGTGCCAGCAGTTTGACGCATCCTTGGGACACTGAAGCTTTCTTT. Its translation is CASSLTHPWDTEAFF.

The rearrangement joins TRBV27 to TRBJ2-2; D might be TRBD2 (6 bases). Germline V gene lookup returns CDR1 MNHEY and CDR2 SMNVEV (reference sequence). V was pared by 3 bases and J by 6 bases, with 14 bases between. The CDR3 covers 15 residues. In DNA, the CDR3 is TGTGCCAGCAGTTTCGACGGGAGACTAGCCGGGGAGCTGTTTTTT. It encodes CASSFDGRLAGELFF.

V usage is TRBV2 and J usage is TRBJ1-4; 9 bases agree with TRBD1. CDR1 is SNHLY and CDR2 is FYNNEI in the germline V gene. This CDR3 has 13 amino acids. With 6 bases clipped from V and 5 bases from J, the junction kept 1 base outside the gene matches. The CDR3: CASRGQGNEKLFF. In DNA, the CDR3 is TGTGCCAGCAGAGGACAGGGGAATGAAAAACTGTTTTTT.

This clone appeared once. The chain employs TRBV4-1 and TRBJ2-5; tentative D call: TRBD2 (5 bases). The V end lost 0 bases, the J end lost 7 bases, and 18 bases lay between the germline ends. CDR1 is MGHRA, CDR2 YSYEKL, per germline. The CDR3 is made up of 16 amino acids. The CDR3 spells CASSQEYTFYAGTQYF. CDR3 nucleotides: TGCGCCAGCAGCCAAGAGTATACGTTTTACGCGGGGACCCAGTACTTC.

This clone has only a few counts. The V gene is TRBV14, the J gene TRBJ1-1; no clear D. In germline, CDR1 is SGHDN, CDR2 FVKESK. Trimming removed 0 bases at V and 6 bases at J, with 11 bases between. CDR3 size: 14 residues. The DNA of the CDR3 is TGTGCCAGCAGCCAAGAAAATTTTGGCGCTGAAGCTTTCTTT. Its protein product is CASSQENFGAEAFF. The variable domain in full, completed from reference TRBV14 and TRBJ1-1, reads EAGVTQFPSHSVIEKGQTVTLRCDPISGHDNLYWYRRVMGKEIKFLLHFVKESKQDESGMPNNRFLAERTGGTYSTLKVQPAELEDSGVYFCASSQENFGAEAFFGQGTRLTVV.

On this clone: The same CDR3 arises from other DNA sequences in this sample as well. V gene TRBV9 combines with J gene TRBJ2-2, with D hard to call. Trimming took off 0 bases at V and 6 bases at J, with 3 bases between the two ends. The CDR3 is 12 residues long. In germline, CDR1 is SGDLS, CDR2 YYNGEE. The CDR3 reads CASSVVAGELFF. CDR3 bases: TGTGCCAGCAGCGTAGTAGCCGGGGAGCTGTTTTTT.

The chain links TRBV28 to TRBJ1-5, with 9 bases lining up with TRBD1. Trimming at V came to 5 bases and at J to 5 bases, leaving 7 bases not matched to a gene. Germline V gene sequence: CDR1 MDHEN, CDR2 SYDVKM. The CDR3 spans 15 residues. CDR3: CASSQGQGPDQPQHF. CDR3 sequence (DNA): TGTGCCAGCAGTCAGGGACAGGGTCCAGATCAGCCCCAGCATTTT.

V is TRBV5-1 and J is TRBJ2-2; D gene ambiguous. Trimming pared 0 bases from V and 0 bases from J, leaving 6 bases between. CDR3 length: 15 amino acids. Germline V CDR1 and CDR2: SGHRS, YFSETQ. In nucleotides, the CDR3 is TGCGCCAGCAGCTTGGCCTCCCCGAACACCGGGGAGCTGTTTTTT. Its translation: CASSLASPNTGELFF.

CDR3 residues: CASSYNPQDLGQYF. The CDR3 DNA follows: TGTGCCAGCAGTTACAACCCTCAGGATTTGGGGCAGTATTTT. This chain joins TRBV6-5 and TRBJ2-3, with unresolved D. The CDR3 totals 14 residues. The germline V and J ends were trimmed by 2 bases and 11 bases, with 17 bases remaining between them. The germline gives CDR1 MNHEY, CDR2 SVGAGI.

There are a few counts of this clone. The chain uses TRBV6-5 and TRBJ1-1, with 8 bases fitting TRBD1. The CDR3 has 16 residues. The germline V gene has CDR1 MNHEY and CDR2 SVGAGI. The junction had 9 bases not matched to a gene; V was cut back by 3 bases and J by 3 bases. For the CDR3, the DNA is TGTGCCAGCAGTTATTCGACAGGGGCCGGAGACACTGAAGCTTTCTTT. Translation: CASSYSTGAGDTEAFF.

V is TRBV27 and J is TRBJ1-5; 11 positions agree with TRBD1. The CDR3 runs to 16 residues. Germline V CDR1 and CDR2: MNHEY, SMNVEV (reference sequence). V was pared by 4 bases and J by 7 bases, with 9 bases of the junction left unmatched. The DNA for the CDR3 is TGTGCCAGCAGTTCCTGGACAGGGGGCGGTCGGCAGCCCCAGCATTTT. Translation gives CASSSWTGGGRQPQHF.

This chain connects TRBV5-1 to TRBJ1-1; no clear D gene. This CDR3 is built from 14 residues. Germline CDR1 and CDR2: SGHRS and YFSETQ. Trimming cost V 5 bases and J 3 bases, with 14 bases left between them. CDR3: CASSQVGSDTEAFF. CDR3 bases: TGCGCCAGCAGTCAGGTAGGGTCGGACACTGAAGCTTTCTTT.